Sequencing of this TCR beta chain was carried out in a study of T cells in Graves' hyperthyroidism and ophthalmopathy. This clonotype has ten or more counts. The V gene's germline CDR1 is SGHDT and CDR2 YYEEEE. Trimming cost V 4 bases and J 6 bases; bases outside gene matches: 7. The CDR3 spans 14 residues. TCR beta CDR3 regions were amplified from RNA transcripts. The HTBI primer set drove a first-round RT-PCR of the TCR CDR3. Using its own MiXCR run on the multiplex PCR reads, TCRdb lists one record per CDR3 protein. The data hold 500,000 to 650,000 distinct CDR3 sequences, with approximately 14% observed a single time.

The specimen was blood. The chain is built from TRBV5-6 and TRBJ1-5; 7 bases fit TRBD1. The clonotype originates from a woman in her fifties or sixties with Graves' ophthalmopathy. CDR3 bases: TGTGCCAGCAGCAGAGACAGGGAGGGTCAGCCCCAGCATTTT. Translating it yields CASSRDREGQPQHF.